The rows below give T cell receptor beta chains drawn from one sample of a study of spatial heterogeneity in lung cancer. TCRdb re-analysed the 5' RACE reads in MiXCR, keeping a single row per CDR3 protein. Of 850 to 1,300 distinct CDR3 sequences detected, 6% to 7% appear once; the ten largest clones hold about an eighth. The sample here was normal lung tissue next to the tumor, taken at surgery. These receptors were collected from a male donor with early-stage non-small cell lung cancer. CDR3s include the opening cysteine and the closing phenylalanine or tryptophan. The D gene is left open where the match is weak. Not all rows give a size; the values are once, few, many and, for expanded clones, a class.

size	D	V	J	DNA	CDR3
large	-	TRBV29-1	TRBJ2-5	TGCAGCGTTGAATCCGGACTGGAAGAGACCCAGTACTTC	CSVESGLEETQYF
-	-	TRBV3-1	TRBJ1-1	TGTGCCAGCAGCCATTTGACCCGGCGGGGTGAAGCTTTCTTT	CASSHLTRRGEAFF
few	-	TRBV11-2	TRBJ2-7	TGTGCCATCAGGTTAGGGGTCCCGGAAGGCGAGCAGTACTTC	CAIRLGVPEGEQYF
medium-sized	-	TRBV7-8	TRBJ2-1	TGTGCCAGCAGCTTAAGGCCCTACAATGAGCAGTTCTTC	CASSLRPYNEQFF
large	-	TRBV7-2	TRBJ1-2	TGTGCCAGCAGCTTAGCGGTGACAGCTTATGGCTACACCTTC	CASSLAVTAYGYTF
-	TRBD1	TRBV25-1	TRBJ2-5	TGTGCCAGCAGCCTTAGCGGGACAGGGGATACCCAGTACTTC	CASSLSGTGDTQYF
few	-	TRBV18	TRBJ2-1	TGTGCCAGCTCACCACAGAATGAGCAGTTCTTC	CASSPQNEQFF
medium-sized	-	TRBV29-1	TRBJ1-3	TGCAGCGTTGGCGGCAGCTCTGGAAACACCATATATTTT	CSVGGSSGNTIYF
large	TRBD2	TRBV20-1	TRBJ2-7	TGCAGTGCCCAGCGGGGGGGTTACGAGCAGTACTTC	CSAQRGGYEQYF
medium-sized	TRBD2	TRBV7-9	TRBJ2-7	TGTGCCAGCAGGACCGGGACTAGCGGGAAGGGCGAGCAGTACTTC	CASRTGTSGKGEQYF
medium-sized	-	TRBV11-1	TRBJ2-7	TGTGCCAGCAGCTTCGGGACATGGAACGAGCAGTACTTC	CASSFGTWNEQYF
large	-	TRBV12-3/TRBV12-4	TRBJ1-1	TGTGCCAGCAGTGTCGGGGTGAACACTGAAGCTTTCTTT	CASSVGVNTEAFF
medium-sized	TRBD2	TRBV30	TRBJ2-1	TGTGCCTGGAGTGGCGGGGGGGGGCTGAATGAGCAGTTCTTC	CAWSGGGGLNEQFF
large	TRBD2	TRBV6-5	TRBJ2-1	TGTGCCAGCAGTTACGCGGGAGGATACTACAATGAGCAGTTCTTC	CASSYAGGYYNEQFF
medium-sized	-	TRBV9	TRBJ1-6	TGTGCCAGCAGCGTAGAGGCGACAGGTTATAATTCACCCCTCCACTTT	CASSVEATGYNSPLHF
few	TRBD1	TRBV20-1	TRBJ2-5	TGCAGTGCTTCCACCGGGACAGGGGCCGGAGAGACCCAGTACTTC	CSASTGTGAGETQYF
few	-	TRBV12-3/TRBV12-4	TRBJ2-1	TGTGCCAGCAGTCCACACCCCGATGGAAGCGGTGAGCAGTTCTTC	CASSPHPDGSGEQFF
large	-	TRBV28	TRBJ2-7	TGTGCCAGCACCCCCAACAGAGTAAACTCCTACGAGCAGTACTTC	CASTPNRVNSYEQYF
medium-sized	TRBD2	TRBV7-2	TRBJ2-1	TGTGCCAGCAGACGACTAGCGGGGGATAACAATGAGCAGTTCTTC	CASRRLAGDNNEQFF
-	TRBD2	TRBV20-1	TRBJ2-5	TGCAGTGCTAGAGATCAGGGAGGGGAATGGGAGACCCAGTACTTC	CSARDQGGEWETQYF
many	-	TRBV5-4	TRBJ2-3	TGTGCCAGCAGCTTCTTTGGGGGAAGCACAGATACGCAGTATTTT	CASSFFGGSTDTQYF
medium-sized	-	TRBV18	TRBJ2-3	TGTGCCAGCTCATTTCGACAGGACAATTCTTTCCCAGATACGCAGTATTTT	CASSFRQDNSFPDTQYF
large	TRBD2	TRBV7-2	TRBJ2-3	TGTGCCAGCAGCCCCGGGGGCGGGGGGCCCTATGGTACGCAGTATTTT	CASSPGGGGPYGTQYF
medium-sized	TRBD1	TRBV9	TRBJ2-3	TGTGCCAGCAGCTCTCAGGGGGCAGTCACAGATACGCAGTATTTT	CASSSQGAVTDTQYF